This T cell receptor beta chain comes out of a study of Graves' ophthalmopathy and Graves' hyperthyroidism. To note about this clonotype: Its antigen remains unidentified.

The study's findings and limits: Also, most clonotypes expanded in the thyroid above 0.001 frequency appeared in blood.

RNA served as the template for amplifying TCR beta CDR3 regions. HTBI primers primed a first-round RT-PCR, and a second-round multiplex PCR followed. MiXCR, run by TCRdb on the multiplex PCR reads, gives a single entry per CDR3 protein. The sample yields about 1.1 million distinct CDR3 sequences, about two fifths seen once. Other autoimmune disease, uncontrolled infection, pregnancy and lactation led to exclusion. The germline gives CDR1 MGHDK, CDR2 SYGVNS. The J segment lost 2 bases and the V segment lost 1 base, leaving 1 base of the junction unmatched. This CDR3 is built from 15 residues. The receptor was derived from an adult man with Graves' hyperthyroidism. Sequenced input: peripheral blood or thyroid tissue (not recorded which). This chain connects TRBV25-1 to TRBJ1-2; the match to TRBD1 covers 10 bases. Here the CDR3 reads CASSEWDRGNYGYTF. The DNA of the CDR3 is TGTGCCAGCAGTGAATGGGACAGGGGAAACTATGGCTACACCTTC.